Following are 9 T cell receptor beta chains from one sample sequenced in a study of OX40 agonist ivuxolimab in advanced cancers. Assay: immunoSEQ multiplex PCR; the TCRdb copy retains only in-frame clones and omits some. The data show approximately 58,000 clones, with about 82% seen just once and 2% to 3% held by the top ten. Sequences were derived from CD4+ or CD8+ T cells sorted from blood, sampled in a trial of the OX40 agonist ivuxolimab. Receptor source: an adult with an advanced solid tumor such as melanoma, head and neck, liver or kidney cancer.

This clone turned up a few times. The rearrangement uses TRBV19 and TRBJ2-1, with 8 positions matching TRBD2. J was trimmed by 5 bases and V by 5 bases; bases with no gene match: 14. This CDR3 region has 17 residues. CDR1 is LNHDA, CDR2 SQIVND, per germline (reference sequence). CDR3 sequence reads: CASSFPRLAGSHNEQFF. CDR3 DNA sequence: TGTGCCAGTAGTTTCCCTCGTTTAGCGGGGAGCCACAATGAGCAGTTCTTC.

The chain uses TRBV11-1 and TRBJ1-2; D gene uncertain. The CDR3 sequence is 15 residues long. Germline values: CDR1 SGHAT, CDR2 FQDESV (reference sequence). V was pared by 5 bases and J by 5 bases, with 18 bases between. CDR3 in amino acids: CASSAAGRTYYGYTF. In nucleotides, the CDR3 is TGTGCCAGCAGCGCGGCTGGGCGGACCTATTATGGCTACACCTTC.

This clone was seen a single time. The J gene is TRBJ2-2, the V gene TRBV28, with TRBD2 matching 7 bases. V was clipped by 6 bases and J by 0 bases; unmatched bases: 4. The CDR3 runs to 15 residues. Germline values: CDR1 MDHEN, CDR2 SYDVKM. CDR3 in amino acids: CASRLSGANTGELFF. CDR3 sequence (DNA): TGTGCCAGCAGACTGAGCGGGGCGAACACCGGGGAGCTGTTTTTT.

The chain links TRBV7-2 to TRBJ2-3, with TRBD1 as a possible D gene (5 bases). V was clipped by 1 base and J by 0 bases, with 8 bases between them. Germline CDR1 reads SGHTA; CDR2 reads FQGNSA. The CDR3 totals 15 residues. The CDR3 bases are TGTGCCAGCAGCTTAGGACAGCCTAGCACAGATACGCAGTATTTT. The encoded protein is CASSLGQPSTDTQYF.

The chain combines TRBV7-2 with TRBJ1-4; 8 nucleotides agree with TRBD1. Per the germline V gene, CDR1 is SGHTA and CDR2 is FQGNSA. V trimming: 5 bases; J trimming: 2 bases; junction bases outside the gene matches: 7. The CDR3 runs to 16 residues. The CDR3: CASSPHDRGTNEKLFF. CDR3 in DNA: TGTGCCAGCAGCCCCCACGACAGGGGCACTAATGAAAAACTGTTTTTT.

V and J are TRBV30 and TRBJ1-5; the match to TRBD1 covers 7 bases. The germline V gene encodes CDR1 GTSNPN and CDR2 SVGIG (reference sequence). The CDR3 contains 13 residues. V lost 5 bases, J lost 2 bases, and 3 bases stayed unmatched. This chain's CDR3 is CAWGQVGNQPQHF. The CDR3 DNA sequence: TGTGCCTGGGGACAGGTAGGCAATCAGCCCCAGCATTTT.

This clone occurred a few times. The rearrangement uses TRBV10-3 and TRBJ1-5; D gene uncertain. With 5 bases removed from V and 2 bases from J, the gap between germline ends came to 7 bases. The germline V gene has CDR1 ENHRY and CDR2 SYGVKD. This CDR3 comprises 13 residues. CDR3 sequence: CAISPEGNQPQHF. The CDR3 DNA reads TGTGCCATCAGTCCGGAGGGCAATCAGCCCCAGCATTTT.

V is TRBV6-5 and J is TRBJ1-1, with a weak D call TRBD1 (5 bases). This CDR3 has 14 residues. Trimming removed 4 bases from V and 1 base from J, with 10 bases in between. The germline V gene has CDR1 MNHEY and CDR2 SVGAGI. The CDR3 DNA follows: TGTGCCAGCAGTTCCGGGACGGGGAACACTGAAGCTTTCTTT. Translating gives CASSSGTGNTEAFF.

This clone was picked up one time. The chain links TRBV5-4 to TRBJ1-2, with a weak D call TRBD1 (5 bases). Germline lookup yields CDR1 SGHNT and CDR2 YYREEE (reference sequence). The V gene lost 4 bases and the J gene lost 4 bases, with 11 bases spanning the gap. This CDR3 has 13 residues. CDR3 residues: CASSLDSAYGYTF. CDR3 DNA: TGTGCCAGCAGCCTAGACAGTGCCTATGGCTACACCTTC. The full variable domain, with the rest looked up from reference TRBV5-4 and TRBJ1-2, is ETGVTQSPTHLIKTRGQQVTLRCSSQSGHNTVSWYQQALGQGPQFIFQYYREEENGRGNFPPRFSGLQFPNYSSELNVNALELDDSALYLCASSLDSAYGYTFGSGTRLTVV.